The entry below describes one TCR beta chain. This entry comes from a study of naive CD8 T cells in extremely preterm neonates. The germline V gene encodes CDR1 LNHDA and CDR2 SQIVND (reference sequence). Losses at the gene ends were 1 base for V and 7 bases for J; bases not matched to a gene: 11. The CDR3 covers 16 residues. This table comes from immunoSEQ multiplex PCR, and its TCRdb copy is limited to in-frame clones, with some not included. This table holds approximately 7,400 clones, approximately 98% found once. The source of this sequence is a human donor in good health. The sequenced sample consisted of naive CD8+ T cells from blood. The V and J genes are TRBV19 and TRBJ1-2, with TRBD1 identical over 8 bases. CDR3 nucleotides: TGTGCCAGTAGTATAGTTCGGGCAGGGGGCATTCGTGGCTACACCTTC. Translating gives CASSIVRAGGIRGYTF.